The T cell receptor (beta chain) described here comes from a study of T cell responses to AZD1222 COVID-19 vaccine. Data came from immunoSEQ multiplex PCR; TCRdb stores just in-frame clones and leaves some out. The sample has about 120,000 clones, approximately 84% seen once. This clone was detected a few times. This CDR3 comprises 11 residues. Trimming removed 4 bases from V and 3 bases from J, with 6 bases in between. The germline CDR1 and CDR2 sequences are GTSNPN and SVGIG (reference sequence). The V and J genes are TRBV30 and TRBJ1-1; D gene unclear. This specimen was peripheral blood, taken on day 0 of AZD1222 vaccination. The receptor was derived from an adult in good health. The CDR3 region has the DNA TGTGCCTGGAATGGGTACACTGAAGCTTTCTTT. Translated, it gives CAWNGYTEAFF. The whole variable domain, filled in from reference TRBV30 and TRBJ1-1, reads SQTIHQWPATLVQPVGSPLSLECTVEGTSNPNLYWYRQAAGRGLQLLFYSVGIGQISSEVPQNLSASRPQDRQFILSSKKLLLSDSGFYLCAWNGYTEAFFGQGTRLTVV.